What follows are 27 T cell receptor beta chains derived from one specimen sequenced in a study of blood T cell repertoires in COVID-19. Assay used: immunoSEQ multiplex PCR; TCRdb lists only in-frame clones, some missing. This table has around 60,000 clones, 88% appearing once. Sequencing used peripheral blood. These receptors originate from a man between 50 and 59 years old with active COVID-19.

V and J are TRBV15 and TRBJ1-5, with D maybe TRBD1 (5 bases). The CDR3 length is 15 residues. Germline V gives CDR1 LNHNV, CDR2 YYDKDF (reference sequence). The germline V and J ends were trimmed by 0 bases and 3 bases, with 9 bases remaining between them. CDR3 bases: TGTGCCACCAGCAGAGATACAGGAGTCAATCAGCCCCAGCATTTT. Its protein product is CATSRDTGVNQPQHF.

The genes are TRBV5-5 and TRBJ1-5; 7 positions agree with TRBD1. The CDR3 contains 20 residues. CDR1 SGHKS and CDR2 YYEKEE come from the germline V gene (reference sequence). The J segment lost 1 base and the V segment lost 3 bases, leaving 19 bases of the junction unmatched. The CDR3 is CASSWFWDSTFTTSNQPQHF. The CDR3 nucleotides are TGTGCCAGCAGCTGGTTTTGGGACAGCACGTTCACTACCAGCAATCAGCCCCAGCATTTT.

The V call is TRBV6-1, the J call TRBJ2-1, with TRBD2 matching over 7 bases. Losses at the gene ends were 1 base for V and 9 bases for J; bases not matched to a gene: 9. The germline gives CDR1 MNHNS, CDR2 SASEGT. CDR3 length: 15 residues. CDR3 sequence: CASSEGGGSRGEQFF. The DNA of the CDR3 is TGTGCCAGCAGTGAAGGCGGGGGATCGCGTGGTGAGCAGTTCTTC.

The rearrangement uses TRBV5-6 and TRBJ1-1; D uncertain. Germline V lookup: CDR1 SGHDT, CDR2 YYEEEE. CDR3 length equals 12 residues. Trimming removed 4 bases from V and 5 bases from J, with 9 bases in between. The CDR3 loop is CASSGGGTEAFF. The CDR3 nucleotides read TGTGCCAGCAGCGGTGGAGGGACTGAAGCTTTCTTT. Full variable domain (missing parts from reference TRBV5-6 and TRBJ1-1): DAGVTQSPTHLIKTRGQQVTLRCSPKSGHDTVSWYQQALGQGPQFIFQYYEEEERQRGNFPDRFSGHQFPNYSSELNVNALLLGDSALYLCASSGGGTEAFFGQGTRLTVV.

This clone was seen a handful of times. The V gene is TRBV7-9, the J gene TRBJ1-6, with D unresolved. Trimming took off 2 bases at V and 10 bases at J, with 9 bases between the two ends. CDR1 is SEHNR and CDR2 is FQNEAQ in the germline V gene (reference sequence). This CDR3 is 13 amino acids long. This CDR3 is CASSLYDGSPLHF. For the CDR3, the DNA is TGTGCCAGCAGCTTATACGACGGGTCACCCCTCCACTTT.

The CDR3 DNA sequence: TGTGCCAGCAGCGTGGGACAGGGGGAAAGAGCTTTCTTT. It codes for CASSVGQGERAFF. The chain combines TRBV7-9 with TRBJ1-1; 11 bases align to TRBD1. Germline CDR1 is SEHNR and CDR2 is FQNEAQ (reference sequence). Losses at the gene ends were 5 bases for V and 10 bases for J; bases not matched to a gene: 6. This CDR3 contains 13 residues.

This clone was counted a single time. This chain connects TRBV29-1 to TRBJ1-2, with a possible D match to TRBD1 (6 bases). The V end lost 7 bases, the J end lost 0 bases, and 15 bases lay between the germline ends. The CDR3 is 14 residues long. In germline, CDR1 is SQVTM, CDR2 ANQGSEA. The DNA of the CDR3 is TGCAGCGCCGGAGACAGGACAACTAACTATGGCTACACCTTC. Amino acid sequence: CSAGDRTTNYGYTF.

To note about this clone: In this CDR3 the conserved last residue, phenylalanine or tryptophan, is missing, so a read error is likely. No DNA is shown, since the ends of the CDR3 on it are uncertain; the CDR3 is the one TCRdb lists. The chain recombines TRBV3-1 (or the pseudogene TRBV3-2) with TRBJ2-3; the D call of TRBD2 is as the table states it, not checked on the DNA. The CDR3 sequence runs 13 residues, both termini included. Germline CDR1 is LGHDT and CDR2 is YNNKEL (reference sequence). The CDR3 is CASSQLGGGLVDV.

The table lists this clone with a few counts. The genes are TRBV30 and TRBJ1-5; D is uncertain. Germline lookup yields CDR1 GTSNPN and CDR2 SVGIG (reference sequence). Trimming stripped 1 base from V and 0 bases from J, with 7 bases between. This CDR3 is built from 14 residues. DNA of the CDR3: TGTGCCTGGAGTGACAGTTATAGCAATCAGCCCCAGCATTTT. Translating gives CAWSDSYSNQPQHF.

The count of this clone is one. The chain couples TRBV7-2 to TRBJ1-2, with D maybe TRBD1 (6 bases). Trimming removed 4 bases at V and 0 bases at J, with 12 bases between. Germline CDR1 SGHTA, CDR2 FQGNSA. CDR3 length equals 15 residues. CDR3 sequence: CASSSRQVPNYGYTF. DNA for the CDR3: TGTGCCAGCAGCTCTAGACAGGTCCCTAACTATGGCTACACCTTC. The variable domain in full, completed from reference TRBV7-2 and TRBJ1-2, reads GAGVSQSPSNKVTEKGKDVELRCDPISGHTALYWYRQSLGQGLEFLIYFQGNSAPDKSGLPSDRFSAERTGGSVSTLTIQRTQQEDSAVYLCASSSRQVPNYGYTFGSGTRLTVV.

This clone was seen only a few times. This CDR3 is CASSFKGVGNTIYF. In DNA, the CDR3 is TGTGCCAGCAGCTTCAAGGGGGTAGGAAACACCATATATTTT. This rearrangement joins TRBV7-9 to TRBJ1-3; TRBD1 is a possible D gene (6 bases). This CDR3 region has 14 residues. Per the germline V gene, CDR1 is SEHNR and CDR2 is FQNEAQ (reference sequence). V shed 3 bases and J shed 4 bases, with 10 bases lying between them.

This chain uses TRBV9 with TRBJ2-2, with 8 bases that match TRBD2. V gave up 2 bases and J gave up 3 bases; unmatched junction bases: 6. CDR1 is SGDLS and CDR2 is YYNGEE in the germline V gene. The CDR3 is 16 amino acids. The CDR3 is CASSVRTSRDTGELFF. Here the CDR3 DNA reads TGTGCCAGCAGCGTCAGGACTAGCAGGGACACCGGGGAGCTGTTTTTT.

This clone showed up just once. This rearrangement joins TRBV10-3 to TRBJ1-3; D gene unclear. In germline, CDR1 is ENHRY, CDR2 SYGVKD. The CDR3 covers 14 residues. V was clipped by 11 bases and J by 2 bases, with 16 bases between them. The CDR3 sequence is CASSPGVAGNTIYF. The CDR3 DNA reads TGTGCCTCTTCACCCGGGGTGGCTGGAAACACCATATATTTT.

The chain is built from TRBV5-1 and TRBJ2-3; 11 bases map to TRBD2. V gave up 2 bases and J gave up 4 bases; unmatched junction bases: 3. The germline CDR1 and CDR2 sequences are SGHRS and YFSETQ. There are 15 residues in the CDR3. CDR3 region: CASSLLAGDADTQYF. DNA for the CDR3: TGCGCCAGCAGCTTACTAGCGGGGGATGCAGATACGCAGTATTTT.

This clone appeared a single time. The V call is TRBV2, the J call TRBJ2-7, with 9 bases aligning to TRBD1. Germline loops: CDR1 SNHLY, CDR2 FYNNEI. With 0 bases clipped from V and 4 bases from J, the junction kept 7 bases outside the gene matches. The CDR3 extends over 16 amino acids. CDR3 DNA sequence: TGTGCCAGCAGTGAAGCGCGAGGGACAGGGAGATACGAGCAGTACTTC. Protein sequence: CASSEARGTGRYEQYF.

This clone was picked up a small number of times. CDR3 sequence: CSVGGGRNQPQHF. The CDR3 bases are TGCAGCGTCGGCGGGGGCCGCAATCAGCCCCAGCATTTT. V gene TRBV29-1 combines with J gene TRBJ1-5, with TRBD1 as a possible D gene (6 bases). Per germline, CDR1 SQVTM and CDR2 ANQGSEA. The CDR3 has 13 residues. The germline V and J ends were trimmed by 6 bases and 2 bases, with 11 bases remaining between them.

This clone showed up just a few times. Additional DNA sequences in this sample encode the identical CDR3. The chain uses TRBV7-2 and TRBJ1-4; 7 bases agree with TRBD1. The CDR3 length is 17 residues. Germline CDR1 reads SGHTA; CDR2 reads FQGNSA. V was pared by 2 bases and J by 1 base, with 7 bases of the junction left unmatched. CDR3 protein: CASSLLRGQGTNEKLFF. The DNA of the CDR3 is TGTGCCAGCAGCTTACTGAGGGGGCAAGGAACTAATGAAAAACTGTTTTTT. Combining the CDR3 with reference TRBV7-2 and TRBJ1-4 gives the whole variable domain GAGVSQSPSNKVTEKGKDVELRCDPISGHTALYWYRQSLGQGLEFLIYFQGNSAPDKSGLPSDRFSAERTGGSVSTLTIQRTQQEDSAVYLCASSLLRGQGTNEKLFFGSGTQLSVL.

There are a few counts of this clone. The chain carries TRBV30 and TRBJ1-5; D gene unclear. V dropped 3 bases and J dropped 2 bases, with 8 bases sitting between them. The length of the CDR3 is 13 residues. Germline CDR1 GTSNPN, CDR2 SVGIG (reference sequence). CDR3: CAWSLLGNQPQHF. CDR3 in DNA: TGTGCCTGGAGCTTACTAGGCAATCAGCCCCAGCATTTT.

The rearrangement joins TRBV7-3 to TRBJ2-1; D perhaps matches TRBD1 (5 bases). V dropped 1 base and J dropped 8 bases, with 6 bases sitting between them. The CDR3 runs 12 residues. CDR1 SGHTA and CDR2 FQGTGA come from the germline V gene. The CDR3 is CASSLIGDEQFF. Written as DNA, the CDR3 is TGTGCCAGCAGCTTAATAGGGGATGAGCAGTTCTTC.

The chain couples TRBV7-9 to TRBJ1-4; D is perhaps TRBD1 (5 bases). The CDR3 consists of 15 residues. CDR1 is SEHNR, CDR2 FQNEAQ, per germline (reference sequence). The V end was cut by 4 bases, the J end by 3 bases, with 12 bases between. The CDR3 DNA is TGTGCCAGCAGCTATGCTGGGGGGTCTAATGAAAAACTGTTTTTT. Translation gives CASSYAGGSNEKLFF.

The chain is built from TRBV3-1 (or the pseudogene TRBV3-2) and TRBJ2-3; 8 positions agree with TRBD2. This CDR3 has 14 amino acids. Trimming at V came to 3 bases and at J to 6 bases, leaving 5 bases not matched to a gene. Looked up from germline, CDR1 is LGHDT and CDR2 is YNNKEL (reference sequence). CDR3 nucleotide sequence: TGTGCCAGCAGCCACAAGGGACTAGTCGATACGCAGTATTTT. Amino acids: CASSHKGLVDTQYF.

The chain combines TRBV5-4 with TRBJ2-5; TRBD1 matches 7 bases. V trimming: 5 bases; J trimming: 5 bases; junction bases outside the gene matches: 12. The CDR3 totals 15 residues. Germline assignment: CDR1 SGHNT and CDR2 YYREEE (reference sequence). CDR3 bases: TGTGCCAGCAGTCCGACAGGGCAAGTAACCGAGACCCAGTACTTC. It is translated as CASSPTGQVTETQYF.

With regard to this clone: One junction end disagrees with the germline gene, perhaps due to a read error. This chain connects TRBV7-8 to TRBJ2-5, with a weak D call TRBD1 (7 bases). CDR1 and CDR2 (germline): SGHVS, FQNEAQ. The CDR3 length is 16 residues. CDR3 in amino acids: CASTLIYRGGEETQYF. CDR3 in DNA: TGTGCCAGCACCTTAATCTACAGGGGAGGAGAAGAGACCCAGTACTTC.

This rearrangement joins TRBV7-2 to TRBJ2-5, with 14 bases fitting TRBD2. The CDR3 has 14 amino acids. V was clipped by 8 bases and J by 1 base; unmatched bases: 0. Germline V CDR1 and CDR2: SGHTA, FQGNSA. This CDR3 reads CASGLAGGQETQYF. In nucleotides, the CDR3 is TGTGCCAGCGGACTAGCGGGGGGCCAAGAGACCCAGTACTTC.

A few counts support this clone. The V and J genes are TRBV7-3 and TRBJ2-7; TRBD1 agrees at 7 bases. With V trimmed by 5 bases and J by 0 bases, 10 bases remained unmatched. The CDR3 runs to 16 residues. Per the germline V gene, CDR1 is SGHTA and CDR2 is FQGTGA. CDR3 DNA: TGTGCCAGCAGCCCGCAACCGACAGGGATCTCCTACGAGCAGTACTTC. Its protein is CASSPQPTGISYEQYF. The full variable domain, its missing parts supplied by reference TRBV7-3 and TRBJ2-7, is GAGVSQTPSNKVTEKGKYVELRCDPISGHTALYWYRQSLGQGPEFLIYFQGTGAADDSGLPNDRFFAVRPEGSVSTLKIQRTERGDSAVYLCASSPQPTGISYEQYFGPGTRLTVT.

The CDR3 nucleotides are TGTGCCAGCAGCAAAGAGGTGACCGGACAGGGGCTCCCGTATAGCGATCAGCCCCAGCATTTT. This codes for CASSKEVTGQGLPYSDQPQHF. The V call is TRBV21-1, the J call TRBJ1-5; TRBD1, the table's D call, was not compared with the DNA. TRBV21-1 represents a pseudogene. The CDR3 has 21 amino acids.

The genes are TRBV7-2 and TRBJ2-7, with D possibly being TRBD1 (5 bases). This CDR3 spans 15 amino acids. The germline V and J ends were trimmed by 2 bases and 0 bases, with 11 bases remaining between them. Per the germline V gene, CDR1 is SGHTA and CDR2 is FQGNSA. This chain's CDR3 is CASSLWGQGSYEQYF. In DNA form, the CDR3 reads TGTGCCAGCAGCTTATGGGGTCAGGGCTCCTACGAGCAGTACTTC.